The 8 T cell receptor beta chains in this list originate from one sample, sequenced in a study of B cell selection in AIRE deficiency. Regulatory T cells were sorted as CD4+CD25hiCD127low/negative cells. The repertoire was sequenced with immunoSEQ multiplex PCR; TCRdb's copy has only in-frame clones and lacks some. The sample includes roughly 26,000 clones, around 92% of them seen just once. Input material: CD4+CD25+ Tregs sorted from PBMCs. Receptors were obtained from a human donor in good health.

This CDR3 is CASSIGGSAFYGYTF. As DNA, the CDR3 is TGTGCCAGTAGTATAGGTGGCAGTGCATTCTATGGCTACACCTTC. The chain couples TRBV19 to TRBJ1-2; the D is unclear. This CDR3 is built from 15 residues. The V end lost 1 base, the J end lost 4 bases, and 13 bases lay between the germline ends. Germline CDR1 and CDR2: LNHDA and SQIVND (reference sequence).

The chain employs TRBV2 and TRBJ1-2, with TRBD1 matching 8 bases. This CDR3 is built from 16 residues. With 5 bases clipped from V and 3 bases from J, the junction kept 11 bases outside the gene matches. CDR1 and CDR2 (germline): SNHLY, FYNNEI. As DNA, the CDR3 is TGTGCCAGCAGTCCCCCGGGAGGACAGGGCTACTATGGCTACACCTTC. This sequence encodes CASSPPGGQGYYGYTF.

The chain joins TRBV5-6 to TRBJ1-1, with D unresolved. Per germline, CDR1 SGHDT and CDR2 YYEEEE. The CDR3 runs to 14 residues. V lost 3 bases to trimming and J lost 8 bases, with 17 bases between them. This CDR3 is CASSSTVSRGEAFF. The CDR3 nucleotides are TGTGCCAGCAGCTCGACGGTCTCTAGAGGGGAAGCTTTCTTT.

This clone was counted once. V gene TRBV5-1 combines with J gene TRBJ1-6; 7 bases map to TRBD1. J gave up 10 bases and V 2 bases, and 9 bases lay outside the gene matches. There are 15 residues in the CDR3. In germline, CDR1 is SGHRS, CDR2 YFSETQ. The CDR3: CASSFLTGVESPLHF. The CDR3 DNA reads TGCGCCAGCAGCTTTTTAACAGGGGTAGAGTCACCCCTCCACTTT.

The chain uses TRBV18 and TRBJ2-3; D possibly matches TRBD1 or TRBD2 (5 bases each). This CDR3 has 14 amino acids. Germline values: CDR1 KGHSH, CDR2 LQKENI. The ends were cut back, 3 bases at V and 2 bases at J, with 9 bases in the middle. This chain's CDR3 is CASSPGPDTDTQYF. For the CDR3, the DNA is TGTGCCAGCTCACCGGGACCAGACACAGATACGCAGTATTTT.

The chain combines TRBV19 with TRBJ2-5; 8 bases are shared with TRBD1. Trimming took 3 bases from V and 4 from J; bases not matched to a gene: 1. The CDR3 runs to 13 residues. The germline gives CDR1 LNHDA, CDR2 SQIVND (reference sequence). The CDR3 reads CASSITGGETQYF. For the CDR3, the DNA is TGTGCCAGTAGTATCACAGGGGGAGAGACCCAGTACTTC.

J is TRBJ2-1 and V is TRBV5-1; the match to TRBD2 covers 9 bases. This CDR3 comprises 18 residues. Germline V lookup: CDR1 SGHRS, CDR2 YFSETQ. J gave up 3 bases and V 0 bases, and 10 bases lay outside the gene matches. The CDR3 reads CASSLGSAGGPNYNEQFF. CDR3 DNA: TGCGCCAGCAGCTTGGGTTCAGCGGGGGGACCTAACTACAATGAGCAGTTCTTC.

The J gene is TRBJ2-6, the V gene TRBV7-9; TRBD2 is a possible D gene (5 bases). CDR1 and CDR2 (germline): SEHNR, FQNEAQ (reference sequence). Deletions cut 5 bases from V and 0 bases from J, with 8 bases between. This CDR3 contains 15 residues. CDR3 region: CASSPRGSGANVLTF. The CDR3 DNA reads as TGTGCCAGCAGCCCTCGGGGCTCTGGGGCCAACGTCCTGACTTTC. Variable domain in full (rest from reference TRBV7-9 and TRBJ2-6): DTGVSQNPRHKITKRGQNVTFRCDPISEHNRLYWYRQTLGQGPEFLTYFQNEAQLEKSRLLSDRFSAERPKGSFSTLEIQRTEQGDSAMYLCASSPRGSGANVLTFGAGSRLTVL.